This T cell receptor (beta chain) was identified during a study of vaccination and CD4 T cells after COVID-19. Specified treatment: roughly 10-day PBMC culture with coronavirus spike peptide pools or control peptides (ViraFEST assay). On days 3 and 7, half the medium was swapped for fresh IL-2-containing medium. As for this clonotype: Its specificity is unknown.

Trimming stripped 5 bases from V and 3 bases from J, with 17 bases between. This CDR3 contains 15 residues. The germline V gene has CDR1 SGHTA and CDR2 FQGNSA. Oncomine TCR Beta short-read sequencing was applied to DNA from cultured CD4+ T cells. TCRdb reprocessed the PCR reads via MiXCR and lists one record per CDR3 protein. The sample has tens of thousands of distinct CDR3 sequences, 35% to 40% seen once; the top ten hold 4% to 5.5%. Specimen: CD4+ T cells from blood, cultured in vitro, collected before SARS-CoV-2 vaccination. The TCR was taken from a human donor who had recovered from COVID-19. The chain couples TRBV7-2 to TRBJ2-7; D tentatively fits TRBD1 or TRBD2 (6 bases each). The CDR3 loop is CASSPTRGLGYEQYF. Written as DNA, the CDR3 is TGTGCCAGCAGCCCGACCAGGGGACTTGGCTACGAGCAGTACTTC. The full variable domain, with the rest looked up from reference TRBV7-2 and TRBJ2-7, is GAGVSQSPSNKVTEKGKDVELRCDPISGHTALYWYRQSLGQGLEFLIYFQGNSAPDKSGLPSDRFSAERTGGSVSTLTIQRTQQEDSAVYLCASSPTRGLGYEQYFGPGTRLTVT.